The 8 T cell receptor beta chains below were found in one sample sequenced in a study of cytomegalovirus exposure and HLA in healthy donors. Profiling relied on immunoSEQ multiplex PCR, and the TCRdb table lists in-frame clones only, not all of them. The sample yields some 110,000 clones, less than 90% seen once. Source material: PBMCs. These receptors came from a young woman in good health and CMV-seropositive.

V and J are TRBV15 and TRBJ1-5; D ambiguous. The CDR3 has 14 amino acids. CDR1 and CDR2 (germline): LNHNV, YYDKDF (reference sequence). V gave up 0 bases and J gave up 5 bases, with 8 bases separating them. CDR3 sequence reads: CATSRDSGDQPQHF. In nucleotides, the CDR3 is TGTGCCACCAGCAGAGATAGCGGGGATCAGCCCCAGCATTTT.

V usage is TRBV7-2 and J usage is TRBJ1-5, with D possibly TRBD1 on 6 matching bases. There are 14 residues in the CDR3. Germline V gene sequence: CDR1 SGHTA, CDR2 FQGNSA. The V and J ends lost 4 bases and 4 bases respectively, with 11 bases between them. CDR3 amino acids: CASSSRTANQPQHF. Written as DNA, the CDR3 is TGTGCCAGCAGCTCCCGGACAGCTAATCAGCCCCAGCATTTT.

This chain connects TRBV2 to TRBJ1-3; the match to TRBD1 covers 9 bases. The length of the CDR3 is 16 residues. Unmatched junction bases numbered 6, after V lost 6 bases and J lost 0 bases. From germline, CDR1 is SNHLY and CDR2 FYNNEI. The CDR3 spells CASSVRDRDSGNTIYF. As DNA, the CDR3 is TGTGCCAGCAGCGTCCGGGACAGGGACTCTGGAAACACCATATATTTT.

This chain connects TRBV4-1 to TRBJ2-3, with 16 bases identical to TRBD2. Trimming removed 5 bases from V and 8 bases from J; junction bases left unmatched: 7. The CDR3 spans 16 residues. Looked up from germline, CDR1 is MGHRA and CDR2 is YSYEKL. The CDR3 DNA reads TGCGCCAGCAGCTTAGGGACTAGCGGGGGGGCGTCTACGCAGTATTTT. Translating it yields CASSLGTSGGASTQYF.

V and J are TRBV7-9 and TRBJ2-2; no definite D call. Trimming removed 2 bases at V and 0 bases at J, with 10 bases between. The germline V gene encodes CDR1 SEHNR and CDR2 FQNEAQ (reference sequence). The CDR3 extends over 16 amino acids. The CDR3 DNA is TGTGCCAGCAGCTTAACGACCAGCGCGAACACCGGGGAGCTGTTTTTT. It yields the protein CASSLTTSANTGELFF.

This clone was seen a handful of times. The chain links TRBV27 to TRBJ2-5, with 13 bases identical to TRBD2. V shed 6 bases, J shed 3 bases, and the junction held 7 bases outside the gene matches. This CDR3 has 16 amino acids. Germline CDR1 is MNHEY and CDR2 is SMNVEV (reference sequence). The DNA of the CDR3 is TGTGCCAGCAGCATTACCGGGACTAGCGGGGAAGAGACCCAGTACTTC. Its protein product is CASSITGTSGEETQYF.

The gene calls are TRBV28 and TRBJ2-4, with a possible D match to TRBD1 (6 bases). Germline lookup yields CDR1 MDHEN and CDR2 SYDVKM. CDR3 length: 13 residues. V lost 10 bases and J lost 7, with 17 bases in between. Here the CDR3 DNA reads TGTGCCATCGGATACAGGGATGGGAACATTCAGTACTTC. It specifies CAIGYRDGNIQYF.

The chain joins TRBV6-1 to TRBJ1-5; TRBD1 agrees at 8 bases. Germline CDR1 reads MNHNS; CDR2 reads SASEGT. The CDR3 runs to 17 residues. Unmatched junction bases numbered 6, after V lost 0 bases and J lost 2 bases. The CDR3 sequence is CASSEAASGGGNQPQHF. Written as DNA, the CDR3 is TGTGCCAGCAGTGAAGCGGCTTCAGGGGGCGGCAATCAGCCCCAGCATTTT.